Described below is a single T cell receptor (beta chain) sequence and its context. Its antigen is unidentified. Culture proceeded for under twelve days, and CD4+ T cells were then isolated. Half the medium was swapped for IL-2 medium on days 3 and 7. TCRdb's copy holds only in-frame clones and misses some; the assay was immunoSEQ multiplex PCR. The data show 70,000 to 75,000 clones, over 60% seen once. This specimen comes from a study of vaccination effects on CD4 cells after COVID-19. Study-wide background: ViraFEST assay sequencing came after antigen-specific CD4+ T cells were expanded with viral peptide pools.

Regarding the study as a whole: Cross-reactivity with common cold coronaviruses was shown by only 1 of 255 vaccine-induced clones in healthy vaccinees.

Trimming left V 4 bases short and J 0 bases short, with 15 bases between. Germline loops: CDR1 LNHDA, CDR2 SQIVND (reference sequence). CDR3 length: 16 residues. The source is a human donor who received a COVID-19 vaccine. The input for sequencing was CD4+ T cells from PBMCs cultured without peptide, taken before COVID-19 vaccination. The chain carries TRBV19 and TRBJ1-2; D is ambiguous. The CDR3 sequence: CASSKDPRGANYGYTF. CDR3 coding DNA: TGTGCCAGTAGTAAGGACCCAAGAGGCGCTAACTATGGCTACACCTTC. The variable domain in full, with the rest retrieved from reference TRBV19 and TRBJ1-2, is DGGITQSPKYLFRKEGQNVTLSCEQNLNHDAMYWYRQDPGQGLRLIYYSQIVNDFQKGDIAEGYSVSREKKESFPLTVTSAQKNPTAFYLCASSKDPRGANYGYTFGSGTRLTVV.